Shown below are 18 T cell receptor beta chains from a single sample sequenced in a study of T cells in narcolepsy. Profiled with immunoSEQ multiplex PCR; TCRdb holds only in-frame clones, not every one. The data hold approximately 31,000 clones, with about four fifths observed a single time. The sequenced material came from CD45RA- memory CD4+ T cells from PBMCs. Receptors originate from a human donor with narcolepsy.

The V gene is TRBV7-9, the J gene TRBJ1-1; no firm D call. Germline V CDR1 and CDR2: SEHNR, FQNEAQ (reference sequence). V was shortened by 5 bases and J by 1 base, with 8 bases between the two germline ends. The CDR3 is made up of 13 amino acids. In DNA form, the CDR3 reads TGTGCCAGCAGCCGACGGACGAACACTGAAGCTTTCTTT. Amino acid sequence: CASSRRTNTEAFF.

The V gene is TRBV7-9, the J gene TRBJ2-5; D gene uncertain. The V end was cut by 2 bases, the J end by 2 bases, with 0 bases between. Per the germline V gene, CDR1 is SEHNR and CDR2 is FQNEAQ (reference sequence). The CDR3 is 11 amino acids. CDR3 sequence: CASSLQETQYF. The CDR3 DNA sequence: TGTGCCAGCAGCTTACAAGAGACCCAGTACTTC.

V usage is TRBV6-1 and J usage is TRBJ1-1; D unresolved. CDR1 and CDR2 from the germline V gene are MNHNS and SASEGT. This CDR3 has 15 amino acids. The V gene lost 3 bases and the J gene lost 1 base, with 12 bases spanning the gap. In DNA, the CDR3 is TGTGCCAGCAGTGACCTACAGAGGTCGAACACTGAAGCTTTCTTT. Amino acids: CASSDLQRSNTEAFF.

Points on this clone: A junction end diverges from the germline sequence, so it may reflect a read error. Other nucleotide sequences from this sample produce the same CDR3. The V gene is TRBV5-4, the J gene TRBJ1-4; D is undetermined. This CDR3 is built from 13 residues. Germline V lookup: CDR1 SGHNT, CDR2 YYREEE (reference sequence). The CDR3 DNA reads TGCGCCAGCAGCTTGGCCCTTAATGAAAAACTGTTTTTT. Translation: CASSLALNEKLFF.

The rearrangement uses TRBV18 and TRBJ1-1, with D possibly TRBD1 on 5 matching bases. Germline V lookup: CDR1 KGHSH, CDR2 LQKENI. The CDR3 loop spans 14 amino acids. V dropped 6 bases and J dropped 7 bases, with 18 bases sitting between them. DNA of the CDR3: TGTGCCAGCTCGCGGGACCGGGACGCCGATGAAGCTTTCTTT. Translation: CASSRDRDADEAFF.

J is TRBJ1-5 and V is TRBV9; D not certain. V was shortened by 0 bases and J by 2 bases, with 12 bases between the two germline ends. CDR3 size: 16 residues. In germline, CDR1 is SGDLS, CDR2 YYNGEE. CDR3 DNA sequence: TGTGCCAGCAGCGTAGGCGGATCCGGGGGCAATCAGCCCCAGCATTTT. Protein: CASSVGGSGGNQPQHF. The full variable domain, with the rest looked up from reference TRBV9 and TRBJ1-5, is DSGVTQTPKHLITATGQRVTLRCSPRSGDLSVYWYQQSLDQGLQFLIQYYNGEERAKGNILERFSAQQFPDLHSELNLSSLELGDSALYFCASSVGGSGGNQPQHFGDGTRLSIL.

V and J are TRBV10-1 and TRBJ1-4; D not certain. Trimming pared 7 bases from V and 4 bases from J, leaving 16 bases between. Germline lookup yields CDR1 WNHNN and CDR2 SYGVQD (reference sequence). CDR3 length equals 15 residues. This CDR3 reads CASIPPQKHNEKLFF. CDR3 DNA: TGCGCCAGCATTCCTCCACAGAAACATAATGAAAAACTGTTTTTT.

V usage is TRBV19 and J usage is TRBJ1-1; 8 bases agree with TRBD1. CDR1 and CDR2 (germline): LNHDA, SQIVND (reference sequence). V lost 4 bases and J lost 3; bases outside the gene matches: 7. The CDR3 length is 15 residues. The CDR3 region has the DNA TGTGCCAGTAGTACCGGACAGGGTCAGGACACTGAAGCTTTCTTT. Translated, it gives CASSTGQGQDTEAFF. Supplemented by reference TRBV19 and TRBJ1-1, the full variable domain reads DGGITQSPKYLFRKEGQNVTLSCEQNLNHDAMYWYRQDPGQGLRLIYYSQIVNDFQKGDIAEGYSVSREKKESFPLTVTSAQKNPTAFYLCASSTGQGQDTEAFFGQGTRLTVV.

This chain joins TRBV7-2 and TRBJ1-1; no reliable D call. The germline V gene encodes CDR1 SGHTA and CDR2 FQGNSA. The V gene lost 4 bases and the J gene lost 5 bases, with 11 bases spanning the gap. The CDR3 spans 13 residues. CDR3 sequence: CASSSRTGTEAFF. The DNA of the CDR3 is TGTGCCAGCAGCTCACGGACGGGAACTGAAGCTTTCTTT.

This chain uses TRBV7-2 with TRBJ2-1; weak D call: TRBD1 (6 bases). Trimming shortened V by 3 bases and J by 5 bases, and 8 bases separated the two germline ends. The CDR3 extends over 13 amino acids. The germline gives CDR1 SGHTA, CDR2 FQGNSA. The CDR3 here is CASSLDRNNEQFF. Written as DNA, the CDR3 is TGTGCCAGCAGCTTGGACAGAAACAATGAGCAGTTCTTC.

The sample holds one count of this clone. The V call is TRBV6-6, the J call TRBJ1-2; no clear D. Germline V gives CDR1 MNHNY, CDR2 SVGAGI (reference sequence). The CDR3 is made up of 13 amino acids. Trimming shortened V by 2 bases and J by 4 bases, and 8 bases separated the two germline ends. CDR3 in amino acids: CASSYGVSYGYTF. The CDR3 DNA sequence: TGTGCCAGCAGTTACGGGGTTAGCTATGGCTACACCTTC.

J is TRBJ1-2 and V is TRBV6-1, with a weak D call TRBD1 (6 bases). The CDR3 is 14 residues long. Trimming pared 5 bases from V and 4 bases from J, leaving 14 bases between. Per germline, CDR1 MNHNS and CDR2 SASEGT. CDR3: CASSYDGQIYGYTF. CDR3 nucleotide sequence: TGTGCCAGCAGTTATGATGGACAGATCTATGGCTACACCTTC.

This chain joins TRBV10-3 and TRBJ2-7, with D possibly matching TRBD1 (5 bases). The CDR3 sequence is 14 residues long. V lost 4 bases to trimming and J lost 2 bases, with 12 bases between them. Germline values: CDR1 ENHRY, CDR2 SYGVKD. The CDR3 DNA is TGTGCCATCAGTGTTGTAGGGGCAACCTACGAGCAGTACTTC. Protein product: CAISVVGATYEQYF.

This clone showed up just a few times. This chain links TRBV4-2 with TRBJ2-7; D possibly corresponds to TRBD1 (6 bases). The CDR3 totals 15 residues. With 0 bases removed from V and 4 bases from J, the gap between germline ends came to 13 bases. The germline V gene encodes CDR1 LGHNA and CDR2 YNFKEQ. The CDR3 reads CASSQDLGQPYEQYF. The CDR3 nucleotides read TGTGCCAGCAGCCAAGATCTCGGACAGCCTTACGAGCAGTACTTC.

The gene calls are TRBV28 and TRBJ2-7; D might be TRBD1 or TRBD2, each matching 5 bases. The germline V gene has CDR1 MDHEN and CDR2 SYDVKM. CDR3 length equals 15 residues. Trimming took 5 bases from V and 0 from J, leaving 14 bases between them. CDR3 sequence: CASSPTLGASYEQYF. CDR3 coding DNA: TGTGCCAGCAGTCCGACTCTCGGGGCCTCCTACGAGCAGTACTTC.

This clone is a singleton in its sample. The genes are TRBV2 and TRBJ2-7, with D perhaps TRBD2 (6 bases). The germline CDR1 and CDR2 sequences are SNHLY and FYNNEI. The V end was cut by 8 bases, the J end by 0 bases, with 17 bases between. The CDR3 sequence is 15 residues long. CDR3 coding DNA: TGTGCCAGCGTGGAGGGACGGGCCCCCTCCTACGAGCAGTACTTC. This codes for CASVEGRAPSYEQYF.

The CDR3 coding sequence is TGTGCCAGCAAACCAGGGGGCGTCGGGGAGCTGTTTTTT. Protein product: CASKPGGVGELFF. The chain has TRBV9 and TRBJ2-2; the match to TRBD1 covers 8 bases. This CDR3 is built from 13 residues. Per germline, CDR1 SGDLS and CDR2 YYNGEE. With V trimmed by 6 bases and J by 7 bases, 5 bases remained unmatched. The complete variable domain, with remaining parts taken from reference TRBV9 and TRBJ2-2, reads DSGVTQTPKHLITATGQRVTLRCSPRSGDLSVYWYQQSLDQGLQFLIQYYNGEERAKGNILERFSAQQFPDLHSELNLSSLELGDSALYFCASKPGGVGELFFGEGSRLTVL.

V gene TRBV28 combines with J gene TRBJ2-7; D is possibly TRBD1 or TRBD2 (6 bases each). From germline, CDR1 is MDHEN and CDR2 SYDVKM. Trimming shortened V by 7 bases and J by 3 bases, and 16 bases separated the two germline ends. The CDR3 is 14 residues long. CDR3 nucleotide sequence: TGTGCCAGCAAGGGGACACTCGGGAGCTACGAGCAGTACTTC. This gives the protein CASKGTLGSYEQYF.